Below are 2 T cell receptor beta chains sequenced from a single sample in a study of blood T cell repertoires in COVID-19. Assay: immunoSEQ multiplex PCR; the TCRdb copy retains only in-frame clones and omits some. The sample has 410,000 or so clones, approximately 91% seen once. What was sequenced was peripheral blood. These receptors were collected from a woman aged 35 to 49 with COVID-19, enrolled during active disease.

The V and J genes are TRBV28 and TRBJ1-5; TRBD1 matches at 9 bases. This CDR3 has 13 residues. The V segment lost 4 bases and the J segment 6 bases; nucleotides outside the gene matches: 1. Germline V lookup: CDR1 MDHEN, CDR2 SYDVKM. This CDR3 is CASSYRGPQPQHF. As DNA, the CDR3 is TGTGCCAGCAGTTACAGGGGGCCTCAGCCCCAGCATTTT.

This chain uses TRBV6-5 with TRBJ1-1; no definite D call. CDR3 size: 13 residues. Trimming took 4 bases from V and 8 from J, leaving 14 bases between them. Germline V CDR1 and CDR2: MNHEY, SVGAGI. CDR3 DNA: TGTGCCAGCAGTTCCAACATTTCCCCGGAAGCTTTCTTT. Protein: CASSSNISPEAFF.